A few counts support the clone carrying this T cell receptor beta chain. The antigen is undetermined. Given a much more abundant clone one base away, this may be a read error. The template for TCR beta VDJ and CDR3 sequence profiling was genomic DNA. Each CDR3 protein is one row after TCRdb ran MiXCR on the reads. The sample records approximately 200,000 distinct CDR3 sequences, 50% to 75% being singletons. This sample is part of a study of CD8+CD57+ T cells in acquired aplastic anemia. Study information: Mean DNA quantity obtained from sorted CD4+ and CD8+ cells was about 3 ug.

General study results and limits: Patients and controls were not found to differ significantly in CD8+ Simpson's diversity. Patients had under 30 CD8+ CDR3 sequences in common with controls (the shared set).

Germline assignment: CDR1 SEHNR and CDR2 FQNEAQ (reference sequence). There are 14 residues in the CDR3. Trimming stripped 4 bases from V and 3 bases from J, with 11 bases between. J is TRBJ2-3 and V is TRBV7-9; D remains unclear. The sample taken for sequencing was sorted CD4+, CD8+, or CD8+CD57+ T cells (not recorded which) from PBMCs. This sequence originates from a human donor with severe aplastic anemia or a healthy control (not recorded which). CDR3 amino acids: CASSSVGGTDTQYF. The CDR3 bases are TGTGCCAGCAGCTCAGTAGGTGGGACAGATACGCAGTATTTT.